The 31 T cell receptor beta chains listed next were all sequenced from one sample in a study of blood T cell repertoires in COVID-19. Assay used: immunoSEQ multiplex PCR; TCRdb lists only in-frame clones, some missing. The table shows 200,000 to 250,000 clones, with 70% to 85% occurring only once. Sequences were obtained from PBMCs or T cells enriched from blood (not recorded which). The receptor set was obtained from a woman aged 55-69 years who had recovered from COVID-19.

The genes are TRBV5-1 and TRBJ2-7, with 11 bases that match TRBD1. Trimming at V came to 3 bases and at J to 5 bases, leaving 4 bases not matched to a gene. Germline V gene data show CDR1 as SGHRS and CDR2 as YFSETQ. The CDR3 has 14 amino acids. Here the CDR3 reads CASSSDRGLNEQYF. In DNA, the CDR3 is TGCGCCAGCAGCTCGGACAGGGGGCTCAACGAGCAGTACTTC. The full variable domain, completed using reference TRBV5-1 and TRBJ2-7, is KAGVTQTPRYLIKTRGQQVTLSCSPISGHRSVSWYQQTPGQGLQFLFEYFSETQRNKGNFPGRFSGRQFSNSRSEMNVSTLELGDSALYLCASSSDRGLNEQYFGPGTRLTVT.

The J gene is TRBJ2-1, the V gene TRBV7-6, with 13 bases that match TRBD2. Germline CDR1 is SGHVS and CDR2 is FNYEAQ. V was pared by 8 bases and J by 6 bases, with 7 bases of the junction left unmatched. The CDR3 runs 15 residues. This chain's CDR3 is CASAPTSGRGNEQFF. Written as DNA, the CDR3 is TGTGCCAGCGCCCCAACTAGCGGGAGGGGCAATGAGCAGTTCTTC.

V is TRBV9 and J is TRBJ2-1; perhaps TRBD2 as D (6 bases). Germline V CDR1 and CDR2: SGDLS, YYNGEE. V lost 0 bases and J 9 bases, leaving 10 bases between the germline ends. The CDR3 runs 13 residues. In DNA, the CDR3 is TGTGCCAGCAGCGTAGGGTTGGGGGGTGAGCAGTTCTTC. Its translation is CASSVGLGGEQFF.

The chain is built from TRBV11-2 and TRBJ2-5; D remains ambiguous. CDR1 and CDR2 from the germline V gene are SGHAT and FQNNGV. Trimming pared 3 bases from V and 5 bases from J, leaving 7 bases between. CDR3 length equals 12 residues. The CDR3 DNA is TGTGCCAGCAGCTTGAGTTACGAGACCCAGTACTTC. It codes for CASSLSYETQYF. Drawing the rest from reference TRBV11-2 and TRBJ2-5, the complete variable domain is EAGVAQSPRYKIIEKRQSVAFWCNPISGHATLYWYQQILGQGPKLLIQFQNNGVVDDSQLPKDRFSAERLKGVDSTLKIQPAKLEDSAVYLCASSLSYETQYFGPGTRLLVL.

This chain uses TRBV3-1 (or the pseudogene TRBV3-2) with TRBJ2-1; 9 nucleotides agree with TRBD2. This CDR3 is 19 amino acids long. The germline V gene encodes CDR1 LGHDT and CDR2 YNNKEL (reference sequence). V shed 4 bases and J 0 bases; nucleotides not matched to a gene: 13. The CDR3 bases are TGTGCCAGCAGCCCCTTTAGGCTAGCGGGACGCTTCTCCTACAATGAGCAGTTCTTC. Translation: CASSPFRLAGRFSYNEQFF.

The chain has TRBV5-1 and TRBJ1-1, with D perhaps matching TRBD1 (5 bases). The CDR3 is 13 amino acids. CDR1 and CDR2 from the germline V gene are SGHRS and YFSETQ. Trimming left V 2 bases short and J 6 bases short, with 11 bases between. The CDR3 DNA reads as TGCGCCAGCAGCTTCCAGGGATCCCCTGAAGCTTTCTTT. Its protein is CASSFQGSPEAFF.

The chain has TRBV6-5 and TRBJ2-1; a possible D gene is TRBD1 (5 bases). The CDR3 spans 15 residues. Germline CDR1 is MNHEY and CDR2 is SVGAGI. V was shortened by 2 bases and J by 4 bases, with 12 bases between the two germline ends. The CDR3 loop reads CASSYETQGYNEQFF. For the CDR3, the DNA is TGTGCCAGCAGTTACGAAACCCAGGGTTACAATGAGCAGTTCTTC.

This clone was seen only once. The J gene is TRBJ1-1, the V gene TRBV18; maybe TRBD1 (6 bases). The CDR3 is made up of 15 amino acids. The V end was cut by 3 bases, the J end by 1 base, with 12 bases between. CDR1 and CDR2 from the germline V gene are KGHSH and LQKENI. The CDR3 sequence is CASSPERTANTEAFF. The CDR3 DNA reads as TGTGCCAGCTCACCGGAGAGGACAGCGAACACTGAAGCTTTCTTT.

This clone is classed as medium-sized. The chain carries TRBV14 and TRBJ2-7, with D unclear. CDR3 length: 11 residues. Looked up from germline, CDR1 is SGHDN and CDR2 is FVKESK. V lost 3 bases and J lost 6, with 6 bases in between. CDR3: CASSQGAEQYF. In DNA, the CDR3 is TGTGCCAGCAGCCAGGGCGCCGAGCAGTACTTC.

The chain joins TRBV7-6 to TRBJ2-7; 10 bases map to TRBD1. CDR1 SGHVS and CDR2 FNYEAQ come from the germline V gene. V dropped 4 bases and J dropped 3; count of bases not matched to a gene: 3. CDR3 length: 14 amino acids. The CDR3 DNA reads as TGTGCCAGCAGCTACCGGGACAGGGGCTACGAGCAGTACTTC. Translated: CASSYRDRGYEQYF.

The chain combines TRBV19 with TRBJ2-3; D gene unclear. The V end was cut by 1 base, the J end by 2 bases, with 10 bases between. This CDR3 contains 15 residues. From germline, CDR1 is LNHDA and CDR2 SQIVND (reference sequence). CDR3: CASSIGYRDTDTQYF. In nucleotides, the CDR3 is TGTGCCAGTAGTATAGGATACAGAGACACAGATACGCAGTATTTT. Variable domain in full (rest from reference TRBV19 and TRBJ2-3): DGGITQSPKYLFRKEGQNVTLSCEQNLNHDAMYWYRQDPGQGLRLIYYSQIVNDFQKGDIAEGYSVSREKKESFPLTVTSAQKNPTAFYLCASSIGYRDTDTQYFGPGTRLTVL.

V and J are TRBV9 and TRBJ2-5, with 9 bases that match TRBD2. There are 17 residues in the CDR3. Trimming cost V 4 bases and J 5 bases; bases outside gene matches: 15. Per germline, CDR1 SGDLS and CDR2 YYNGEE. CDR3 coding DNA: TGTGCCAGCAGCTCCCCATCGAGGACTAGCGCGGTCGAGACCCAGTACTTC. Protein: CASSSPSRTSAVETQYF.

The gene calls are TRBV7-9 and TRBJ2-1; 8 bases match TRBD1. The CDR3 has 14 amino acids. CDR1 is SEHNR and CDR2 is FQNEAQ in the germline V gene (reference sequence). Trimming cost V 5 bases and J 8 bases; bases outside gene matches: 8. The CDR3 here is CASSLDRVKDEQFF. CDR3 nucleotides: TGTGCCAGCAGCCTGGACAGGGTCAAAGATGAGCAGTTCTTC.

The rearrangement joins TRBV20-1 to TRBJ2-7; D gene unclear. V was trimmed by 6 bases and J by 3 bases, leaving 9 bases between them. Germline CDR1 is DFQATT and CDR2 is SNEGSKA (reference sequence). This CDR3 comprises 11 residues. This CDR3 is CSAQSGYEQYF. DNA for the CDR3: TGCAGTGCCCAGTCGGGCTACGAGCAGTACTTC.

V usage is TRBV4-3 and J usage is TRBJ1-2; D is perhaps TRBD1 (6 bases). This CDR3 contains 13 residues. Germline CDR1 and CDR2: LGHNA and YSLEER. With 2 bases removed from V and 8 bases from J, the gap between germline ends came to 12 bases. As DNA, the CDR3 is TGCGCCAGCAGCCAACTTAGCAGGGGCGGCTACACCTTC. Its translation: CASSQLSRGGYTF.

In this sample, this clone turned up once. The chain recombines TRBV9 with TRBJ2-1; 12 nucleotides line up with TRBD2. The V gene end was trimmed by 0 bases and the J gene end by 6 bases; junction bases not matched to a gene: 7. The CDR3 has 17 residues. The germline gives CDR1 SGDLS, CDR2 YYNGEE. CDR3 DNA: TGTGCCAGCAGCGTAGTCGGGCTAGCGGGGGGGCCCAATGAGCAGTTCTTC. This translates into CASSVVGLAGGPNEQFF.

CDR3 in DNA: TGTGCCAGCAGCTGGTCGGGGGGCACAGAAGAGACCCAGTACTTC. Residues: CASSWSGGTEETQYF. The chain couples TRBV7-6 to TRBJ2-5; possible D gene TRBD2, 7 bases. V lost 4 bases, J lost 3 bases, and 15 bases lay in between. In germline, CDR1 is SGHVS, CDR2 FNYEAQ. The CDR3 loop spans 15 amino acids.

The chain uses TRBV27 and TRBJ2-2; 7 bases map to TRBD1. Germline V gene sequence: CDR1 MNHEY, CDR2 SMNVEV (reference sequence). CDR3 length: 14 amino acids. The trim removed 5 bases at V and 3 bases at J, leaving 3 bases unmatched. CDR3 nucleotides: TGTGCCAGCAGTCTGGGACAGTACACCGGGGAGCTGTTTTTT. This gives the protein CASSLGQYTGELFF.

The chain joins TRBV11-2 to TRBJ2-1, with 11 bases fitting TRBD2. The CDR3 extends over 18 amino acids. Germline V gene data show CDR1 as SGHAT and CDR2 as FQNNGV. Losses at the gene ends were 1 base for V and 7 bases for J; bases not matched to a gene: 12. CDR3 region: CASSLGPWLAGGSNEQFF. CDR3 DNA sequence: TGTGCCAGCAGCTTAGGGCCTTGGCTAGCGGGGGGCTCAAATGAGCAGTTCTTC. Filled out from reference TRBV11-2 and TRBJ2-1, the complete variable domain reads EAGVAQSPRYKIIEKRQSVAFWCNPISGHATLYWYQQILGQGPKLLIQFQNNGVVDDSQLPKDRFSAERLKGVDSTLKIQPAKLEDSAVYLCASSLGPWLAGGSNEQFFGPGTRLTVL.

The CDR3 coding sequence is TGTGCCAGCAGCTTAACAAGCGTCTCCTACGAGCAGTACTTC. Translation gives CASSLTSVSYEQYF. This chain connects TRBV7-9 to TRBJ2-7; D call uncertain. The germline gives CDR1 SEHNR, CDR2 FQNEAQ (reference sequence). CDR3 length: 14 residues. The V end was cut by 2 bases, the J end by 0 bases, with 8 bases between. Supplemented by reference TRBV7-9 and TRBJ2-7, the full variable domain reads DTGVSQNPRHKITKRGQNVTFRCDPISEHNRLYWYRQTLGQGPEFLTYFQNEAQLEKSRLLSDRFSAERPKGSFSTLEIQRTEQGDSAMYLCASSLTSVSYEQYFGPGTRLTVT.

The rearrangement joins TRBV18 to TRBJ1-2; 11 nucleotides match TRBD1. Germline-derived CDR1 and CDR2 are KGHSH and LQKENI. This CDR3 is built from 14 residues. The junction had 1 base not matched to a gene; V was cut back by 1 base and J by 6 bases. The CDR3 loop reads CASSPRGQGDGYTF. CDR3 DNA: TGTGCCAGCTCACCACGGGGACAGGGGGATGGCTACACCTTC.

J is TRBJ2-3 and V is TRBV6-5, with TRBD2 matching 7 bases. CDR1 is MNHEY, CDR2 SVGAGI, per germline. V shed 5 bases and J 6 bases; nucleotides not matched to a gene: 5. CDR3 length: 13 amino acids. The CDR3 DNA sequence: TGTGCCAGCAGTAAGGCGGGGGTGGATACGCAGTATTTT. Translation: CASSKAGVDTQYF.

This chain links TRBV12-3 or TRBV12-4 with TRBJ1-2; D unresolved. The CDR3 is 11 amino acids. V dropped 5 bases and J dropped 7 bases, with 8 bases sitting between them. CDR3 nucleotides: TGTGCCAGCAGTGGGCCCGGTGGCTACACCTTC. This gives the protein CASSGPGGYTF.

The gene calls are TRBV11-3 and TRBJ2-3, with D possibly matching TRBD2 (6 bases). V lost 1 base to trimming and J lost 0 bases, with 14 bases between them. This CDR3 spans 17 amino acids. Germline CDR1 is SGHNT and CDR2 is YENEEA. Written as DNA, the CDR3 is TGTGCCAGCAGCTTAGGTGGGTCGGGACTTAGCACAGATACGCAGTATTTT. Protein: CASSLGGSGLSTDTQYF.

The chain joins TRBV3-1 (or the pseudogene TRBV3-2) to TRBJ2-7; D uncertain. This CDR3 contains 12 residues. Germline V gene data show CDR1 as LGHDT and CDR2 as YNNKEL (reference sequence). V shed 3 bases and J shed 6 bases, with 9 bases lying between them. The CDR3: CASSHQAREQYF. The CDR3, as DNA: TGTGCCAGCAGCCATCAGGCCCGCGAGCAGTACTTC.

V gene TRBV19 combines with J gene TRBJ2-1; possible D gene TRBD2, 7 bases. V shed 5 bases and J shed 9 bases, with 11 bases lying between them. The germline V gene encodes CDR1 LNHDA and CDR2 SQIVND (reference sequence). This CDR3 has 12 residues. The chain's CDR3 is CASSSGGPEQFF. In DNA, the CDR3 is TGTGCCAGTAGTTCCGGGGGGCCTGAGCAGTTCTTC. The variable domain in full, completed from reference TRBV19 and TRBJ2-1, reads DGGITQSPKYLFRKEGQNVTLSCEQNLNHDAMYWYRQDPGQGLRLIYYSQIVNDFQKGDIAEGYSVSREKKESFPLTVTSAQKNPTAFYLCASSSGGPEQFFGPGTRLTVL.

The V and J genes are TRBV5-4 and TRBJ2-3, with 13 bases that match TRBD2. CDR3 length: 17 residues. Losses at the gene ends were 4 bases for V and 3 bases for J; bases not matched to a gene: 8. Germline loops: CDR1 SGHNT, CDR2 YYREEE (reference sequence). This chain's CDR3 is CASSRTSGGLKTDTQYF. In nucleotides, the CDR3 is TGTGCCAGCAGCCGGACTAGCGGGGGTCTGAAGACAGATACGCAGTATTTT.

The chain combines TRBV2 with TRBJ2-1; possibly TRBD1 for D (5 bases). Germline V gives CDR1 SNHLY, CDR2 FYNNEI. CDR3 length equals 13 residues. V was shortened by 6 bases and J by 4 bases, with 10 bases between the two germline ends. As DNA, the CDR3 is TGTGCCAGCAGACAGGAGTCTTACAATGAGCAGTTCTTC. It encodes CASRQESYNEQFF.

In DNA form, the CDR3 reads TGTGCCAGCAGTTCCGGAGTTACCGGGGAGCTGTTTTTT. This gives the protein CASSSGVTGELFF. This sequence joins TRBV6-5 and TRBJ2-2; D unclear. CDR3 length equals 13 residues. Germline lookup yields CDR1 MNHEY and CDR2 SVGAGI. With 4 bases removed from V and 5 bases from J, the gap between germline ends came to 8 bases.

At least ten counts were recorded for this clone. V and J are TRBV4-2 and TRBJ2-7, with D uncertain. The CDR3 runs to 12 residues. CDR1 is LGHNA and CDR2 is YNFKEQ in the germline V gene. V shed 0 bases and J shed 12 bases, with 12 bases lying between them. The CDR3 reads CASSQDPHFPYF. The CDR3 DNA reads as TGTGCCAGCAGCCAAGATCCCCACTTCCCGTACTTC.

This clone appeared a few times. The chain joins TRBV21-1 to TRBJ1-5; the D segment call TRBD1 is taken from the table without a DNA check. TRBV21-1 is labeled a pseudogene. This CDR3 comprises 16 residues. The CDR3 here is CASSKEGTGPNQPQHF. The CDR3 bases are TGTGCCAGCAGCAAAGAGGGGACAGGCCCTAATCAGCCCCAGCATTTT.